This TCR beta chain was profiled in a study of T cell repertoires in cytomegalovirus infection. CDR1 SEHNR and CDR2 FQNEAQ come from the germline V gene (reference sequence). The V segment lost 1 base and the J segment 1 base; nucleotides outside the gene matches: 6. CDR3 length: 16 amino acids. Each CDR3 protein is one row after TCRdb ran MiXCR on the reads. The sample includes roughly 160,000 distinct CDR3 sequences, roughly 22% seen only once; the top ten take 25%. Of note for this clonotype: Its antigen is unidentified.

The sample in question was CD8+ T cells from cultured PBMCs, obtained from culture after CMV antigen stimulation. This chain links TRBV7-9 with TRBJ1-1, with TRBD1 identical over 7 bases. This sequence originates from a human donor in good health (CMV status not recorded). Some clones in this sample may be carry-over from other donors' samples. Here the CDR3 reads CASSLEAGQPNTEAFF. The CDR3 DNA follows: TGTGCCAGCAGCTTAGAAGCGGGACAGCCGAACACTGAAGCTTTCTTT.